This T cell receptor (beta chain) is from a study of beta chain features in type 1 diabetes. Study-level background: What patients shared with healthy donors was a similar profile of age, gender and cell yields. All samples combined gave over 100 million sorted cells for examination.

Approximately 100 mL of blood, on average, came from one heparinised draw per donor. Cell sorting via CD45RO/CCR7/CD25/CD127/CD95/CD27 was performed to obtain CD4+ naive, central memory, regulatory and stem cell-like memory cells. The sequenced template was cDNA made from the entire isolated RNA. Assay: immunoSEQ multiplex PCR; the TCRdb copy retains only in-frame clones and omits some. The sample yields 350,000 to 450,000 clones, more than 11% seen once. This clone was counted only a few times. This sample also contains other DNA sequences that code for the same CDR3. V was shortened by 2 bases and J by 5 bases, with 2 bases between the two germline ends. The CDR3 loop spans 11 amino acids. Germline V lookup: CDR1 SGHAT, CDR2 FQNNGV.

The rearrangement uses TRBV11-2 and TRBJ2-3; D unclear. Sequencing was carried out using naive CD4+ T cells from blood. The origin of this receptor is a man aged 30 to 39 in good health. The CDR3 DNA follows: TGTGCCAGCAGCTTATTAGATACGCAGTATTTT. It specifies CASSLLDTQYF.